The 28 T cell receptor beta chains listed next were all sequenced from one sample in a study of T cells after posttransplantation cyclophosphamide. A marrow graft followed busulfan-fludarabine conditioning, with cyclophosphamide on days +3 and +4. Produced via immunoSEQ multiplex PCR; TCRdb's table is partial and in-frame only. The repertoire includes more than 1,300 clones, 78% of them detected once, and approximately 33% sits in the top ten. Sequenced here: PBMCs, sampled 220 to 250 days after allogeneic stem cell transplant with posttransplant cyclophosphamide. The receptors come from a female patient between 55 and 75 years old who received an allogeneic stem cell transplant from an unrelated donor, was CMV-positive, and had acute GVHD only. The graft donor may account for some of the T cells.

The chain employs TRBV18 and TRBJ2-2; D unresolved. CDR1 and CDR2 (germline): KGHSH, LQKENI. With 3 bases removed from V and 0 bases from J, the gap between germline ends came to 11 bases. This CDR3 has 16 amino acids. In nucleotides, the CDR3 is TGTGCCAGCTCACCGCTTCGTACGGCGAACACCGGGGAGCTGTTTTTT. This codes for CASSPLRTANTGELFF.

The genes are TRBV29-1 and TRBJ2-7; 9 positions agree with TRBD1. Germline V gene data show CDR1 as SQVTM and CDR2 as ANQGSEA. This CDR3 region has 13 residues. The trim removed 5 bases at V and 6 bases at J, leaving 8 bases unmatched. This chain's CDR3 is CSVSWTGVAEQYF. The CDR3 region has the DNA TGCAGCGTTAGTTGGACAGGGGTAGCCGAGCAGTACTTC.

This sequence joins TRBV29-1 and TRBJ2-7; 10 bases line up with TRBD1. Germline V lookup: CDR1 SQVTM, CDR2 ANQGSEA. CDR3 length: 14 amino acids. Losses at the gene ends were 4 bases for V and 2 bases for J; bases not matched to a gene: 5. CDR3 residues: CSVADRGGTYEQYF. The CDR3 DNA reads TGCAGCGTTGCGGACAGGGGGGGTACCTACGAGCAGTACTTC.

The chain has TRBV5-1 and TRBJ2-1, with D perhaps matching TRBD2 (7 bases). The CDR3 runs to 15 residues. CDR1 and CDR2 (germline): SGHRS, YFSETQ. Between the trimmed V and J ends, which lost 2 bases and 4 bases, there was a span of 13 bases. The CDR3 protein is CASSLLRGAYNEQFF. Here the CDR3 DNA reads TGCGCCAGCAGCTTATTACGGGGGGCGTACAATGAGCAGTTCTTC.

The CDR3 DNA follows: TGCAGCGTTGAGAGGGAGAACGGCTATGGCTACACCTTC. Protein sequence: CSVERENGYGYTF. The chain couples TRBV29-1 to TRBJ1-2; D is unclear. The CDR3 is made up of 13 amino acids. V shed 3 bases and J shed 4 bases, with 12 bases lying between them. Germline V gene data show CDR1 as SQVTM and CDR2 as ANQGSEA.

DNA for the CDR3: TGTGCCTGGAGTGTATCAGGTCAAGGGGACTACACCTTC. It yields the protein CAWSVSGQGDYTF. This chain uses TRBV30 with TRBJ1-2; D might be TRBD1 (5 bases). Trimming left V 0 bases short and J 10 bases short, with 15 bases between. This CDR3 has 13 residues. The germline V gene has CDR1 GTSNPN and CDR2 SVGIG (reference sequence).

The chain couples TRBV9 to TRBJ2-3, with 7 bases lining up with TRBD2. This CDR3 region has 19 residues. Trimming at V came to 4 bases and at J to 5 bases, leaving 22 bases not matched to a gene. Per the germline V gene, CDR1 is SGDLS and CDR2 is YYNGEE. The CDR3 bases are TGTGCCAGCAGCACCCCTGGTGTCCGGGCCCCAGGGAGGGGAGATACGCAGTATTTT. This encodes CASSTPGVRAPGRGDTQYF.

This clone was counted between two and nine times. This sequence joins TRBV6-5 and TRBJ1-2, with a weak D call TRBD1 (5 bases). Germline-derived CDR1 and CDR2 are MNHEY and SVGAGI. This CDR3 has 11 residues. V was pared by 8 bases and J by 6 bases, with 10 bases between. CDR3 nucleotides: TGTGCCAGCGGGTGGGGGGATGGCTACACCTTC. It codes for CASGWGDGYTF.

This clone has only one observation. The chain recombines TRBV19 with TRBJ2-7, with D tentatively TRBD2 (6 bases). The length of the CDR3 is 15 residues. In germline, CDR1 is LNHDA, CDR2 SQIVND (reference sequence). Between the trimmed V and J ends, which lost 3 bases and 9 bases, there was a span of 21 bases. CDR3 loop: CASSINSRVGLLQYF. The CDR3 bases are TGTGCCAGTAGTATTAATTCGAGGGTGGGACTTCTGCAGTACTTC. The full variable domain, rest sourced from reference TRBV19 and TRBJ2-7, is DGGITQSPKYLFRKEGQNVTLSCEQNLNHDAMYWYRQDPGQGLRLIYYSQIVNDFQKGDIAEGYSVSREKKESFPLTVTSAQKNPTAFYLCASSINSRVGLLQYFGPGTRLTVT.

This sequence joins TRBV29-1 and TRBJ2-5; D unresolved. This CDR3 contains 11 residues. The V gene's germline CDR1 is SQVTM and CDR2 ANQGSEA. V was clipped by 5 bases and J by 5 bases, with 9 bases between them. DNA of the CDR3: TGCAGCGTTTCAGCGTTGGAGACCCAGTACTTC. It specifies CSVSALETQYF.

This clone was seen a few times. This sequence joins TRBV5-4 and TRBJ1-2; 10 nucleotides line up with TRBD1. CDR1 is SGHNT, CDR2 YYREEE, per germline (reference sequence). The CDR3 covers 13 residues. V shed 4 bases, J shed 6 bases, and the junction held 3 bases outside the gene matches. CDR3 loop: CASSPTGGDGYTF. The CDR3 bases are TGTGCCAGCAGCCCGACAGGGGGCGATGGCTACACCTTC.

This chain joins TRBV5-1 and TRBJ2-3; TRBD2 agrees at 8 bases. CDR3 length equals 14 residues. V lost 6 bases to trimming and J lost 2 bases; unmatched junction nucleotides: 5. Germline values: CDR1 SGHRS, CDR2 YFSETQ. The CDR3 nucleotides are TGCGCCAGCACCACGGGGGGGTTCACAGATACGCAGTATTTT. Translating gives CASTTGGFTDTQYF.

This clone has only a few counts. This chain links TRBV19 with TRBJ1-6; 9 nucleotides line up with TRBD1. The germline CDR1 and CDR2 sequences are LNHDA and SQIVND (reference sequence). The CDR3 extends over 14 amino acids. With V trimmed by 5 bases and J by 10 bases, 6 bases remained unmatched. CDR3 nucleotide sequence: TGTGCCAGTAGTTTGGACAGGGGAGGCTCACCCCTCCACTTT. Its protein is CASSLDRGGSPLHF.

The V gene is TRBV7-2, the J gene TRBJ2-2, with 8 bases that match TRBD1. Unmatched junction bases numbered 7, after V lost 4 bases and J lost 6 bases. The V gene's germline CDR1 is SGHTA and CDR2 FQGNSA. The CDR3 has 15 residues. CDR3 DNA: TGTGCCAGCAGCTCTGGACAGGGCAGGTCCGGGGAGCTGTTTTTT. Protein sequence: CASSSGQGRSGELFF.

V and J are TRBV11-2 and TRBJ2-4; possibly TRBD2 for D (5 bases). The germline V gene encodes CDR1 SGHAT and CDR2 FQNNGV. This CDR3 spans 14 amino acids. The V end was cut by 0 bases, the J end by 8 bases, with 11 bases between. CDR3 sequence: CASSLDRRPDIQYF. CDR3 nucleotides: TGTGCCAGCAGCTTAGATAGGAGGCCGGACATTCAGTACTTC.

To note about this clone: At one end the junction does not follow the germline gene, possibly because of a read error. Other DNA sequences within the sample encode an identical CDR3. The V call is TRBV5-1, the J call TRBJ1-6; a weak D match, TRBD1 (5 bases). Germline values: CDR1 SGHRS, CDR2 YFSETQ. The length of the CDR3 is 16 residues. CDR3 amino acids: CASSLETAPKNSPLHF. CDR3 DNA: TGCGCCAGCAGCTTGGAGACAGCCCCTAAGAATTCCCCCCTCCACTTT.

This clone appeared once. The CDR3 loop reads CASSLGVDQPQHF. The CDR3, as DNA: TGTGCCAGCAGCTTAGGAGTTGATCAGCCCCAGCATTTT. The chain has TRBV7-2 and TRBJ1-5; no clear D gene. CDR1 SGHTA and CDR2 FQGNSA come from the germline V gene. The CDR3 loop spans 13 amino acids. The germline V and J ends were trimmed by 1 base and 5 bases, with 6 bases remaining between them.

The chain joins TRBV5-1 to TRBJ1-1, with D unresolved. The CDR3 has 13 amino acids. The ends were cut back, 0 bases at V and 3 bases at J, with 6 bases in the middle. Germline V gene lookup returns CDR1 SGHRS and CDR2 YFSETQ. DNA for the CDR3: TGCGCCAGCAGCTTGGACGGGGACACTGAAGCTTTCTTT. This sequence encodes CASSLDGDTEAFF.

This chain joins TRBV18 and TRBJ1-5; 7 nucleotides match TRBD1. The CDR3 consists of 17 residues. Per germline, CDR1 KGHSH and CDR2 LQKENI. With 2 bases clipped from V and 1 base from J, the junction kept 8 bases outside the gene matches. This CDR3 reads CASSPSAGGSSNQPQHF. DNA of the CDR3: TGTGCCAGCTCACCATCTGCAGGGGGATCGAGCAATCAGCCCCAGCATTTT.

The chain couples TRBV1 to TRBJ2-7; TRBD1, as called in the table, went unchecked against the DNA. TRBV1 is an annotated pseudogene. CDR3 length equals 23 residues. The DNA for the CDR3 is TGCACCAGCAGCCATGATGACTCACTATCCAGGGGTCGGCAAGCGGCAGAGGACTACGAGCAGTACTTC. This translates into CTSSHDDSLSRGRQAAEDYEQYF.

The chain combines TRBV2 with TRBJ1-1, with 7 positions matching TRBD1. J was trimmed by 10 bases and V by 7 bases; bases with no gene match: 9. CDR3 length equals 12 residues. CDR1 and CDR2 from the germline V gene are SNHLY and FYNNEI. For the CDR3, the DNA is TGTGCCAGCAATCCCGACAGGGTGGCAGCTTTCTTT. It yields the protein CASNPDRVAAFF.

The CDR3, as DNA: TGTGCCAGCAGCTCACGGATACAGGGGGCCTCCATTACTTACTATGGCTACACCTTC. Translating it yields CASSSRIQGASITYYGYTF. This chain connects TRBV5-6 to TRBJ1-2; TRBD1 matches 9 bases. This CDR3 has 19 residues. V shed 3 bases, J shed 3 bases, and the junction held 18 bases outside the gene matches. Germline CDR1 and CDR2: SGHDT and YYEEEE.

The CDR3, as DNA: TGTGCCAGCAGTGGGACAGGGGTTACCTACGAGCAGTACTTC. Translating it yields CASSGTGVTYEQYF. The chain recombines TRBV6-6 with TRBJ2-7; 10 bases match TRBD1. The V segment lost 5 bases and the J segment 2 bases; nucleotides outside the gene matches: 3. This CDR3 comprises 14 residues. Germline V gene data show CDR1 as MNHNY and CDR2 as SVGAGI (reference sequence).

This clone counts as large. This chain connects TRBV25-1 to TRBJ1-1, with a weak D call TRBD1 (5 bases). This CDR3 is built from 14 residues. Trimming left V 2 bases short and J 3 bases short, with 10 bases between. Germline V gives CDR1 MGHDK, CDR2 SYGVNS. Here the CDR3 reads CASSELGRDTEAFF. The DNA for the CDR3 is TGTGCCAGCAGTGAACTGGGCAGGGACACTGAAGCTTTCTTT.

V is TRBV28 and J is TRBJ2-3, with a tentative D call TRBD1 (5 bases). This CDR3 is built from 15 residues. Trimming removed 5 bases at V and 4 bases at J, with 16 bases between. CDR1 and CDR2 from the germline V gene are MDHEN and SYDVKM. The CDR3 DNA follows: TGTGCCAGCAGTACAGGCCAGTCTCTATCAGATACGCAGTATTTT. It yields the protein CASSTGQSLSDTQYF.

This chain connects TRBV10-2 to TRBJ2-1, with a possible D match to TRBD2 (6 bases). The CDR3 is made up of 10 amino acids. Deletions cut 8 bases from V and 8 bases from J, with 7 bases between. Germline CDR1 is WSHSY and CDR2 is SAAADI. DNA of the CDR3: TGCGCCAGCGGAGGGGATGAGCAGTTCTTC. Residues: CASGGDEQFF.

The CDR3 reads CSVVTSGISGYTF. The CDR3 DNA reads TGCAGCGTTGTAACCTCAGGGATTAGCGGCTACACCTTC. This chain joins TRBV29-1 and TRBJ1-2; TRBD1 is a possible D gene (5 bases). V was clipped by 4 bases and J by 8 bases, with 17 bases between them. The germline V gene has CDR1 SQVTM and CDR2 ANQGSEA. There are 13 residues in the CDR3.

The CDR3 bases are TGTGCCAGCAGCAGCAACAGGGTTGACTATGGCTACACCTTC. Protein: CASSSNRVDYGYTF. The rearrangement links TRBV2 to TRBJ1-2; a possible D gene is TRBD1 (6 bases). V lost 6 bases and J lost 3, with 14 bases in between. The CDR3 has 14 amino acids. Germline CDR1 reads SNHLY; CDR2 reads FYNNEI.